This is a list of T cell receptor beta chains from one sample in a study of cytotoxic CD8 clonotypes in ibrutinib-treated CLL. Clones were sequenced by immunoSEQ multiplex PCR, and TCRdb holds only the in-frame ones, with some missing. The sample consists of approximately 20,000 clones, roughly 80% of them appearing once. Sequencing was performed on PBMCs, taken before ibrutinib treatment. The receptors were gathered from a human donor with chronic lymphocytic leukemia. CDR3s include the opening cysteine and the closing phenylalanine or tryptophan. A D gene is named only where the DNA matches it firmly. Size is stated for part of the rows, as once, few or many counts, or as a class when the clone is expanded.

V gene	J gene	D gene	clone size	CDR3 DNA	CDR3 protein
TRBV5-1	TRBJ1-1	NA	NA	TGCGCCAGCAGCCTGAACACTGAAGCTTTCTTT	CASSLNTEAFF
TRBV5-5	TRBJ1-4	TRBD1	NA	TGTGCCAGCAGCGGACGACCTCTAGGACAGGTGGGGGGTGAAAAACTGTTTTTT	CASSGRPLGQVGGEKLFF
TRBV28	TRBJ1-2	NA	NA	TGTGCCAGCAGTCCTAACTATGGCTACACCTTC	CASSPNYGYTF
TRBV5-4	TRBJ2-7	NA	NA	TGTGCCAGCAGCTCTTACCGGGACGGGAAAACCGAGCAGTACTTC	CASSSYRDGKTEQYF
TRBV6-1	TRBJ2-7	NA	NA	TGTGCCAGCAGTGAAGCCTTATCCGGGGAGAGTACCTCCTACGAGCAGTACTTC	CASSEALSGESTSYEQYF
TRBV7-6	TRBJ1-2	TRBD1	NA	TGTGCCAGCAGCTTAGATCTCGGCAGGGGGGTTGGCTACACCTTC	CASSLDLGRGVGYTF
TRBV19	TRBJ2-7	TRBD1	once	TGTGCCAGTAGTTTTCGTGTACCCTCACAGGGGGCTGCCGACTACGAGCAGTACTTC	CASSFRVPSQGAADYEQYF
TRBV5-5	TRBJ1-2	TRBD1	NA	TGTGCCAGCAGCTTGGGGGACAGGGGAATCCATTATGGCTACACCTTC	CASSLGDRGIHYGYTF
TRBV4-2	TRBJ2-3	NA	once	TGTGCCAGCAGCCAACTCGCTGGGTTAACAGATACGCAGTATTTT	CASSQLAGLTDTQYF
TRBV7-2	TRBJ1-4	NA	NA	TGTGCCAGCAGCTTAGGCAAGGGTTGGTGGACTAATGAAAAACTGTTTTTT	CASSLGKGWWTNEKLFF
TRBV6-5	TRBJ1-2	TRBD1	NA	TGTGCCAGCAGTTCCCCGGGACAGGGTTATGGCTACACCTTC	CASSSPGQGYGYTF
TRBV29-1	TRBJ2-2	TRBD1	NA	TGCAGCGTCCGTCTTGACAGGGTGAGCGGGGAGCTGTTTTTT	CSVRLDRVSGELFF
TRBV7-6	TRBJ2-3	NA	once	TGTGCCAGCAGCTTAGTTCACGCGGACCGCACAGATACGCAGTATTTT	CASSLVHADRTDTQYF
TRBV27	TRBJ2-7	TRBD1	once	TGTGCCAGCAGTTTAAGCCTCCGGGACAGGGCCAACGAGCAGTACTTC	CASSLSLRDRANEQYF
TRBV5-8	TRBJ2-1	TRBD1	NA	TGTGCCAGCAGCGGACCGGGACAGTTCTACAATGAGCAGTTCTTC	CASSGPGQFYNEQFF
TRBV25-1	TRBJ1-6	NA	NA	TGTGCCAGCACCCAGGGGCCTAATTCACCCCTCCACTTT	CASTQGPNSPLHF
TRBV7-6	TRBJ2-2	TRBD1	NA	TGTGCCAGCAGCTTAGTTGGCAGGGGGACGAACGGGGAGCTGTTTTTT	CASSLVGRGTNGELFF
TRBV19	TRBJ1-6	TRBD1	NA	TGTGCCAGTACCACGGGACAGGTTGAATCACCCCTCCACTTT	CASTTGQVESPLHF
TRBV5-1	TRBJ2-6	NA	NA	TGCGCCAGCAGCTTGGGACCCCAAAACTCTGGGGCCAACGTCCTGACTTTC	CASSLGPQNSGANVLTF
TRBV7-9	TRBJ1-3	NA	NA	TGTGCCAGCAGCCCACAGGGCCTATCTGGAAACACCATATATTTT	CASSPQGLSGNTIYF
TRBV10-2	TRBJ2-5	TRBD2	NA	TGCGCCAGTCAGGCCCATAGCGGGGGGGCCAGTGAGACCCAGTACTTC	CASQAHSGGASETQYF
TRBV27	TRBJ1-2	NA	once	TGTGCCAGCAGTTTAGGGGCAGGCTTGTACTATGGCTACACCTTC	CASSLGAGLYYGYTF
TRBV4-2	TRBJ1-6	TRBD1	NA	TGTGCCAGCAGCCAAGACGGGACAGGGATTTCACCCCTCCACTTT	CASSQDGTGISPLHF
TRBV14	TRBJ2-5	NA	NA	TGTGCCAGCAGCCCGTTACAGGGCCGGGAGACCCAGTACTTC	CASSPLQGRETQYF
TRBV19	TRBJ1-6	TRBD1	NA	TGTGCCAGTAGTCGACAGGGGCCCCATATTAATTCACCCCTCCACTTT	CASSRQGPHINSPLHF
TRBV7-9	TRBJ1-5	NA	NA	TGTGCCAGCAGCCGGGACACTACCCAGCATTTT	CASSRDTTQHF
TRBV7-9	TRBJ2-7	TRBD1	NA	TGTGCCAGCAGCCAGGGACAGGAGGACGAGCAGTACTTC	CASSQGQEDEQYF
TRBV7-2	TRBJ2-7	NA	NA	TGTGCCAGCAGCTTAGGGACTCTGAGCTCCTACGAGCAGTACTTC	CASSLGTLSSYEQYF
TRBV10-3	TRBJ1-1	NA	once	TGTGCCATCAGAATCGGGACAACTATGAACACTGAAGCTTTCTTT	CAIRIGTTMNTEAFF
TRBV30	TRBJ1-3	NA	NA	TGTGCCTGGAGTCCCGGAAACACCATATATTTT	CAWSPGNTIYF
TRBV6-6	TRBJ2-7	NA	NA	TGTGCCAGCAGTTACGAGTATGGTGGGGAGCAGTACTTC	CASSYEYGGEQYF
TRBV28	TRBJ1-2	TRBD1	NA	TGTGCCAGCAGACCAACCCAGCGGCAGGGGGTTAGAGGCTACACCTTC	CASRPTQRQGVRGYTF
TRBV7-2	TRBJ1-6	NA	once	TGTGCCAGCAGCCTGTGGGGGGTCGGGATGTCACCCCTCCACTTT	CASSLWGVGMSPLHF
TRBV6-5	TRBJ1-4	NA	once	TGTGCCAGCAGTTTTGGGCAGGGACGGGAAAAACTGTTTTTT	CASSFGQGREKLFF
TRBV9	TRBJ1-5	NA	NA	TGTGCCAGCAGCGTAGAGGGTCAGCCCCAGCATTTT	CASSVEGQPQHF
TRBV10-1	TRBJ2-1	TRBD2	NA	TGCGCCAGCAGGCGGCTAGCGGGGGGGCAAGAGCAGTTCTTC	CASRRLAGGQEQFF
TRBV4-3	TRBJ2-5	NA	few	TGCGCCAGCAGCCATACCGACGAAGAGACCCAGTACTTC	CASSHTDEETQYF
TRBV28	TRBJ1-4	NA	NA	TGTGCCAGCAGAATGGGGTCTACTAATGAAAAACTGTTTTTT	CASRMGSTNEKLFF
TRBV11-2	TRBJ2-1	TRBD2	NA	TGTGCCAGCAGCTTAGCGGGCGGGGGGGCTTTGAATGAGCAGTTCTTC	CASSLAGGGALNEQFF
TRBV2	TRBJ2-7	TRBD1	NA	TGTGCCACCAACAGACAGGGTAGGGTCTACGAGCAGTACTTC	CATNRQGRVYEQYF
TRBV27	TRBJ1-1	NA	few	TGTGCCAGCAGTTTGGGGAGTGGGGAAGCTTTCTTT	CASSLGSGEAFF
TRBV7-2	TRBJ2-2	TRBD1	NA	TGTGCCAGCAGCGTCCGGGACAGGGCCACCGGGGAGCTGTTTTTT	CASSVRDRATGELFF
TRBV5-1	TRBJ2-2	NA	NA	TGCGCCAGCAGCTTGGGACAAAACACCGGGGAGCTGTTTTTT	CASSLGQNTGELFF
TRBV6-4	TRBJ1-1	NA	few	TGTGCCAGCACCAGATCACCGGGGAACACTGAAGCTTTCTTT	CASTRSPGNTEAFF
TRBV6-5	TRBJ2-7	TRBD1	NA	TGTGCCAGCAGCCGGGACAGGTCGTACGAGCAGTACTTC	CASSRDRSYEQYF
TRBV27	TRBJ1-4	NA	NA	TGTGCCAGCAGTCCCTGGGCCCAGTTAAATGAAAAACTGTTTTTT	CASSPWAQLNEKLFF
TRBV5-1	TRBJ2-4	NA	once	TGCGCCAGCAGCTTGGCAGCAGACAAAAACATTCAGTACTTC	CASSLAADKNIQYF
TRBV11-1	TRBJ2-5	NA	NA	TGTGCCAGCAGCGCAAGGGAGACCCAGTACTTC	CASSARETQYF
TRBV5-6	TRBJ1-1	NA	NA	TGTGCCAGCAGCCCCGACAATACAGGGACGTTCACTGAAGCTTTCTTT	CASSPDNTGTFTEAFF
TRBV11-2	TRBJ2-6	TRBD1	NA	TGTGCCAGCAGCCCGAGGACAGGGTTCTCTGGGGCCAACGTCCTGACTTTC	CASSPRTGFSGANVLTF
TRBV7-9	TRBJ2-2	NA	NA	TGTGCCAGATTGCCACTGGTCGCGAACACCGGGGAGCTGTTTTTT	CARLPLVANTGELFF
TRBV11-3	TRBJ1-5	TRBD1	few	TGTGCCAGCAGCTTAAACAGGGGGCTCTCGCGCCAGCATTTT	CASSLNRGLSRQHF
TRBV6-1	TRBJ2-3	TRBD2	NA	TGTGCCAGCACGGCGGGGGCAGATACGCAGTATTTT	CASTAGADTQYF
TRBV19	TRBJ1-5	NA	NA	TGTGCCAGTAGTATTCGGCCCCTCGACACTAGCAATCAGCCCCAGCATTTT	CASSIRPLDTSNQPQHF
TRBV13	TRBJ2-1	TRBD2	NA	TGTGCCAGCAGCTCCTGGCGGGGGGGCAGCAATGAGCAGTTCTTC	CASSSWRGGSNEQFF
TRBV7-8	TRBJ1-2	NA	few	TGTGCCAGCAGCGCGTACAGGGTTACACGTGACTATGGCTACACCTTC	CASSAYRVTRDYGYTF
TRBV11-2	TRBJ2-5	NA	NA	TGTGCCAGCAGCCGAGGTGCGGGAGAGACCCAGTACTTC	CASSRGAGETQYF
TRBV14	TRBJ2-1	NA	NA	TGTGCCAGCAGCCAAGTCGCAACCACTGAGCAGTTCTTC	CASSQVATTEQFF
TRBV6-5	TRBJ2-7	TRBD1	NA	TGTGCCAGCAGTTACGCCACAGGGGGCTACGAGCAGTACTTC	CASSYATGGYEQYF